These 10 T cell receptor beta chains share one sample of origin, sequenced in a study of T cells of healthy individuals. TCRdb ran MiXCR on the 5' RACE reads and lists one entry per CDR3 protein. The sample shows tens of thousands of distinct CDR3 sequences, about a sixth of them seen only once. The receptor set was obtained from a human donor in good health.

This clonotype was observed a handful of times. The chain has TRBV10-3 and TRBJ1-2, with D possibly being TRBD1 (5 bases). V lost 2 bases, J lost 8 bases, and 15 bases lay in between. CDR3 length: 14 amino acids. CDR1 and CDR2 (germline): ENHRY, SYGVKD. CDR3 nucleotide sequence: TGTGCCATCAGTGAGCCCGGGGGACCAGGAGGCTACACCTTC. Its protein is CAISEPGGPGGYTF.

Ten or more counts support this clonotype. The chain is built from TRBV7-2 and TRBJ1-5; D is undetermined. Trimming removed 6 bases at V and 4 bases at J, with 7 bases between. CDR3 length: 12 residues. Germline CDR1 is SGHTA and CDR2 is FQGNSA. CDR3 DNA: TGTGCCAGCAGTCCTGGGAATCAGCCCCAGCATTTT. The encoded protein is CASSPGNQPQHF.

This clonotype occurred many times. CDR3 bases: TGTGCCAGCTCGGTAGCGGGAGCAGATACGCAGTATTTT. Protein product: CASSVAGADTQYF. The chain couples TRBV6-6 to TRBJ2-3; 9 bases align to TRBD2. Germline V CDR1 and CDR2: MNHNY, SVGAGI (reference sequence). The CDR3 is made up of 13 amino acids. With V trimmed by 8 bases and J by 4 bases, 4 bases remained unmatched.

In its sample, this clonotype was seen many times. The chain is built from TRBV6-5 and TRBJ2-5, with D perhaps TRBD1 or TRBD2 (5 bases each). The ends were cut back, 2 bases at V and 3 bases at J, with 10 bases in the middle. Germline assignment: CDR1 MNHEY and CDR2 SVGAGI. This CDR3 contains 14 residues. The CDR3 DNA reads TGTGCCAGCAGTTACGTAGAGGGGAAAGAGACCCAGTACTTC. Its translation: CASSYVEGKETQYF.

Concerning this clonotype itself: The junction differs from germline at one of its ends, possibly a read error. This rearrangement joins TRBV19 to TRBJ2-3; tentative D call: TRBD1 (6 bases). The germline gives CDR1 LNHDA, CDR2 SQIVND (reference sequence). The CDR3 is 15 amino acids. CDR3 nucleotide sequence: TGTACCAGTAGTATCAGGACAGCCGGCCCAGATACGCAGTATTTT. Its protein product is CTSSIRTAGPDTQYF. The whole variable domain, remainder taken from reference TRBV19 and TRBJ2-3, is DGGITQSPKYLFRKEGQNVTLSCEQNLNHDAMYWYRQDPGQGLRLIYYSQIVNDFQKGDIAEGYSVSREKKESFPLTVTSAQKNPTAFYLCTSSIRTAGPDTQYFGPGTRLTVL.

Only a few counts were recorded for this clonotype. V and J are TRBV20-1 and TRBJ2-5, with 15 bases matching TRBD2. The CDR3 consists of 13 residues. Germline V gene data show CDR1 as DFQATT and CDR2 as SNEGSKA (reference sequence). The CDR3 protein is CGWTSGGAKTQYF. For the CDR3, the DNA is TGCGGATGGACTAGCGGGGGGGCGAAGACCCAGTACTTC.

For the CDR3, the DNA is TGTGCCAGCAGTTACGGACAGGGGGCCACAGATACGCAGTATTTT. It translates to CASSYGQGATDTQYF. This rearrangement joins TRBV6-5 to TRBJ2-3; 11 bases agree with TRBD1. Germline values: CDR1 MNHEY, CDR2 SVGAGI. CDR3 length equals 15 residues. V lost 2 bases, J lost 2 bases, and 0 bases stayed unmatched.

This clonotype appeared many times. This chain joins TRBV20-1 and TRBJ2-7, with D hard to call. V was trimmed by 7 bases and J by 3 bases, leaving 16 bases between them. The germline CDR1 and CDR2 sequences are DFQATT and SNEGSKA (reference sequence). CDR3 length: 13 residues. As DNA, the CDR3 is TGCAGTGATCGTGGGCGGAAGAGCTACGAGCAGTACTTC. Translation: CSDRGRKSYEQYF.

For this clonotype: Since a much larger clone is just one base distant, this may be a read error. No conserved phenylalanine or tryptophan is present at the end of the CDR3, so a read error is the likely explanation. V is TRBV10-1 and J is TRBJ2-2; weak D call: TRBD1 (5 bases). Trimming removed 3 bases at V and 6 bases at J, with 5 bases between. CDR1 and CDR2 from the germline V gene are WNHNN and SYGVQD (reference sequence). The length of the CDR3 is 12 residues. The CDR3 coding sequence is TGCGCCAGCAGTGAAGGGGCCGGGGAGCTGTTTCTT. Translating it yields CASSEGAGELFL.

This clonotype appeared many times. Here the CDR3 reads CASSQDGWGGSADTQYF. As DNA, the CDR3 is TGCGCCAGCAGCCAAGATGGGTGGGGCGGGAGCGCAGATACGCAGTATTTT. The V and J genes are TRBV4-3 and TRBJ2-3, with 7 bases identical to TRBD2. Looked up from germline, CDR1 is LGHNA and CDR2 is YSLEER. This CDR3 is 17 amino acids long. The junction had 10 bases not matched to a gene; V was cut back by 0 bases and J by 4 bases.